This T cell receptor beta chain was observed in a study of blood T cell repertoires in COVID-19 (dated by TCRdb to the early 2020s). Concerning the study at large: Samples from collaborators originated in the United States, Italy and Spain and spanned both the acute and convalescent phases of COVID-19. The prospective study material was composed of cDNA or gDNA derived from T cells, B-cell-depleted T cells, or PBMCs. Subjects who had been exposed to COVID-19, were actively infected with it, or had recovered from it provided the deeply sampled blood TCRbeta repertoires that made up the dataset. A freely available public database, intended as a resource for researchers studying the immune response to SARS-CoV-2, is where the repertoires were released. Samples were obtained from the ongoing ImmuneRACE study (first 160 participants) and from some 1,200 subjects provided by 6 global collaborators. A de-identified subject ID, COVID-19 status, age in years and sex were almost always included in the sample metadata. Where available, HLA class I and class II types were taken from metadata supplied by the sample provider and were not determined by assay-based typing. The paper's findings and limits, for the study overall: The quantity of clinical and demographic metadata differed by source and by participant and was supplied without curation.

This clone was detected a few times. Its antigen remains unidentified. There are no base qualities to consult, and no much larger clone falls within one base. In the germline V gene (reference sequence), CDR1 corresponds to SEHNR and CDR2 to FQNEAQ. The CDR3 sequence holds 12 residues, the cysteine and phenylalanine included. CDR3 DNA only is kept here, 36 bases in frame from base 1. V sheds 4 bases and J sheds 15 bases, leaving 16 bases between their ends. TCRbeta CDR3 regions were amplified from genomic DNA using the immunoSEQ Assay, a bias-controlled multiplex PCR. Per the authors' processing: Nucleated cell counts per sample were estimated from amplification of reference gene primers within the assay. Sequence reads were collapsed and filtered to measure the absolute abundance of every unique TCRbeta CDR3 rearrangement. For each sample, productive Simpson clonality was calculated as the square root of Simpson's diversity index over productive rearrangements. As stored in TCRdb, this immuneACCESS dataset retains in-frame rearrangements with V and J assigned. A fraction of the clones does not appear; measured against another copy, unresolved V genes explain less than half of the discrepancy, and the remainder lacks a known reason. That table supplies the V and J calls and clone size; D and trimming were determined from the DNA. Present in this sample are approximately 300,000 clones, around 84% of which were seen just once. The ten biggest clones cover around 4.6% of the sample.

Enrolling through a virtual design, the prospective study's participants ranged in age from roughly 18 to 100 years and lived across more than 20 United States geographic areas. In the prospective study, participants were assigned to cohorts based on the clinical history participants reported in a screening survey and a study questionnaire. ImmuneRACE Cohort 3 recovered participants were defined by two consecutive negative NP/OP PCR tests, healthcare professional clearance, or symptom resolution. Each participant in the prospective study had whole blood, serum and a nasopharyngeal or oropharyngeal swab collected by mobile phlebotomists. Over a 2-month period, participants in the prospective study had the option of providing additional blood draws and questionnaires. Before DNA extraction, prospective study blood samples were shipped either frozen or at room temperature.

This receptor was taken from a man younger than 40 who had recovered from COVID-19. The sequenced material came from PBMCs or T cells enriched from blood (not recorded which). Recombination connected TRBV7-9 to TRBJ1-5, with no confident D gene call. The CDR3 protein is CASSSENGAWHF. The sequenced DNA is TGTGCCAGCAGCTCAGAAAATGGAGCTTGGCATTTT.